The clone carrying this TCR beta chain was counted a few times. The sample originates from a study of T cell changes during pregnancy in multiple sclerosis. The table came from immunoSEQ multiplex PCR; TCRdb's copy has only in-frame clones and leaves some out. Of about 43,000 clones detected, around 90% appear once; the ten largest clones hold approximately 1.5%. CDR1 MDHEN and CDR2 SYDVKM come from the germline V gene. Trimming removed 8 bases at V and 6 bases at J, with 10 bases between. The length of the CDR3 is 11 residues. This TCR was recovered from a female donor with multiple sclerosis, enrolled in a pregnancy study. Sequencing used PBMCs (not recorded whether the cells were cultured). The chain has TRBV28 and TRBJ1-2; D is unresolved. CDR3 residues: CASSIVNGYTF. CDR3 DNA sequence: TGTGCCAGCTCGATTGTCAATGGCTACACCTTC.